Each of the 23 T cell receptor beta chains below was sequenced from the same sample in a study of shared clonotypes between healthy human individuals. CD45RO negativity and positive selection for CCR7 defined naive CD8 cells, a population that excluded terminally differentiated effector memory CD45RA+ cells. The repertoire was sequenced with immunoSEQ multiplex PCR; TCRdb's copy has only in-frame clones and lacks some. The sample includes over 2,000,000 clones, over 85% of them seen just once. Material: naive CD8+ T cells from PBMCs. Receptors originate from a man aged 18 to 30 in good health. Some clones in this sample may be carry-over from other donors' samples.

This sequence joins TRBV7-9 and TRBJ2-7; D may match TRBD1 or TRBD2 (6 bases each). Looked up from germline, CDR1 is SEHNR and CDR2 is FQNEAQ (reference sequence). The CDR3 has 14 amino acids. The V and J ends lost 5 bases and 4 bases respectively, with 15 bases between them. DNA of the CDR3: TGTGCCAGCAGCCAAGGGGGGAGGCCTTACGAGCAGTACTTC. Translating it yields CASSQGGRPYEQYF.

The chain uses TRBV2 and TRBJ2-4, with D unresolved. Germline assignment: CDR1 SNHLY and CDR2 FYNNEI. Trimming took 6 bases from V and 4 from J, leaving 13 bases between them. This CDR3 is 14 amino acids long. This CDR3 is CASSLDRLKNIQYF. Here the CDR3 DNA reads TGTGCCAGCAGCCTGGACCGGCTAAAAAACATTCAGTACTTC. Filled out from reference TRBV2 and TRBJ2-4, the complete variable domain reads EPEVTQTPSHQVTQMGQEVILRCVPISNHLYFYWYRQILGQKVEFLVSFYNNEISEKSEIFDDQFSVERPDGSNFTLKIRSTKLEDSAMYFCASSLDRLKNIQYFGAGTRLSVL.

CDR3 coding DNA: TGTGCCAGCAGTATACAGGGGAATGACTACGAGCAGTACTTC. Translating gives CASSIQGNDYEQYF. The chain joins TRBV28 to TRBJ2-7, with 7 bases fitting TRBD1. The CDR3 spans 14 residues. V lost 5 bases, J lost 3 bases, and 7 bases stayed unmatched. Germline V lookup: CDR1 MDHEN, CDR2 SYDVKM.

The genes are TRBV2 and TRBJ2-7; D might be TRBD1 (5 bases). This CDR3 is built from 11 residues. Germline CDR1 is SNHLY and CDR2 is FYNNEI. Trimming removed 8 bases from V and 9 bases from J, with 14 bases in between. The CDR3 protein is CASEGAVVQYF. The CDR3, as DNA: TGTGCCAGCGAAGGGGCAGTAGTGCAGTACTTC.

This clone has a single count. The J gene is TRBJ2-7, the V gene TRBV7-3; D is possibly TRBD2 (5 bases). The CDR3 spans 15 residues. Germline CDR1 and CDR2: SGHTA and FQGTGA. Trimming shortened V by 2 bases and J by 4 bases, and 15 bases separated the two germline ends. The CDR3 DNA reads TGTGCCAGCAGCTTAGGGCCTAGCAGTTTTTACGAGCAGTACTTC. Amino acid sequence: CASSLGPSSFYEQYF.

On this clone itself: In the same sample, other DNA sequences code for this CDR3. This chain's CDR3 is CASSSLTEAFF. CDR3 in DNA: TGTGCCAGCAGCTCCCTCACTGAAGCTTTCTTT. This chain uses TRBV7-9 with TRBJ1-1; unclear D gene. Germline assignment: CDR1 SEHNR and CDR2 FQNEAQ (reference sequence). This CDR3 contains 11 residues. V dropped 4 bases and J dropped 4 bases, with 4 bases sitting between them.

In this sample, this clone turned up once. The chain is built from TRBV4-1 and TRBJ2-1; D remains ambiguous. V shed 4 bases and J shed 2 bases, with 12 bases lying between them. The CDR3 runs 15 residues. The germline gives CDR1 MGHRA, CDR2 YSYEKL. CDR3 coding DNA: TGCGCCAGCAGCCCGGAGCCCACACCCTACAATGAGCAGTTCTTC. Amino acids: CASSPEPTPYNEQFF.

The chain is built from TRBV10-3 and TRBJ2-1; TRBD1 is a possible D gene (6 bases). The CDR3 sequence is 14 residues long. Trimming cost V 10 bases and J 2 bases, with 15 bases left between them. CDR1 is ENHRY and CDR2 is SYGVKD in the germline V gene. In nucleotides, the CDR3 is TGTGCCACCAGGCCAGGGGTGACCTACAATGAGCAGTTCTTC. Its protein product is CATRPGVTYNEQFF.

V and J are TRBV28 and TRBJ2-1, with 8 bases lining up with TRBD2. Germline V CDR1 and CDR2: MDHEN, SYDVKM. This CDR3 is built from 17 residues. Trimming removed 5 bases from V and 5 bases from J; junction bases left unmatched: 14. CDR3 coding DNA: TGTGCCAGCAGTCCTCTCTTAGCGGGATCTGCTAACAATGAGCAGTTCTTC. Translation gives CASSPLLAGSANNEQFF.

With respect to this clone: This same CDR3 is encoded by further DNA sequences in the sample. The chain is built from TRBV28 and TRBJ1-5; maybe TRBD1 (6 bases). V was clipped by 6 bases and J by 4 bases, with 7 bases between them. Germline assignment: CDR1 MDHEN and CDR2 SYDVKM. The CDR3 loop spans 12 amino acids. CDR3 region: CASRQGNQPQHF. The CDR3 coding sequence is TGTGCCAGCAGGCAGGGGAATCAGCCCCAGCATTTT.

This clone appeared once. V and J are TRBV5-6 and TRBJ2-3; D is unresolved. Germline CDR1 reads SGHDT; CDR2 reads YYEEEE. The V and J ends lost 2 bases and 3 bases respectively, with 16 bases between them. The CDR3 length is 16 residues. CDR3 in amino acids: CASSLTDMPLTDTQYF. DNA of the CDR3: TGTGCCAGCAGCTTAACCGACATGCCCTTGACAGATACGCAGTATTTT.

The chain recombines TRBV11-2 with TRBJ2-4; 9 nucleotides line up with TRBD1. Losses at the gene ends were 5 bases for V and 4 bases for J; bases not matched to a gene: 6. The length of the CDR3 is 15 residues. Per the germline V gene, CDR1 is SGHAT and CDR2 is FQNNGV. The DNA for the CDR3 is TGTGCCAGCAGCCTCGTACAGGGGGCTAAAAACATTCAGTACTTC. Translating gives CASSLVQGAKNIQYF.

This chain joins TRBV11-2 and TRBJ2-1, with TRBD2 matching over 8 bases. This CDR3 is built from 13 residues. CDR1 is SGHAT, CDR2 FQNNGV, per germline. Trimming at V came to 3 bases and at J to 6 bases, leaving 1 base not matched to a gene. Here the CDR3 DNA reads TGTGCCAGCAGCTTCGGGGGGGGCAATGAGCAGTTCTTC. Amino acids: CASSFGGGNEQFF.

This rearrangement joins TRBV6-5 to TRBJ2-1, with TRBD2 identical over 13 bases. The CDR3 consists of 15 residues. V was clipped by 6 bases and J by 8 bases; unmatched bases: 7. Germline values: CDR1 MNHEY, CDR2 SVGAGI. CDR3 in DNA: TGTGCCAGCAGCCGAACTAGCGGGAGGGCCGATGAGCAGTTCTTC. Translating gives CASSRTSGRADEQFF.

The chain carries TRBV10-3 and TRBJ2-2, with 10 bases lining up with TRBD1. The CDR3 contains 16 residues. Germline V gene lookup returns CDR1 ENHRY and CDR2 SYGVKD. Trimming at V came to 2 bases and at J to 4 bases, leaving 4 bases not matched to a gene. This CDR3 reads CAISELGTGVTGELFF. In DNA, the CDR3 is TGTGCCATCAGTGAGCTCGGGACAGGGGTCACCGGGGAGCTGTTTTTT.

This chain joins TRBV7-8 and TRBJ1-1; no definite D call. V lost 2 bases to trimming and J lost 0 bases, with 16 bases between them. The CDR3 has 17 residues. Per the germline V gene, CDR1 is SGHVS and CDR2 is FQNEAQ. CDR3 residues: CASSLLQTLPMNTEAFF. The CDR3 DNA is TGTGCCAGCAGCTTACTGCAGACCTTGCCCATGAACACTGAAGCTTTCTTT. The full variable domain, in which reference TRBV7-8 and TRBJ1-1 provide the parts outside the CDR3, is GAGVSQSPRYKVAKRGQDVALRCDPISGHVSLFWYQQALGQGPEFLTYFQNEAQLDKSGLPSDRFFAERPEGSVSTLKIQRTQQEDSAVYLCASSLLQTLPMNTEAFFGQGTRLTVV.

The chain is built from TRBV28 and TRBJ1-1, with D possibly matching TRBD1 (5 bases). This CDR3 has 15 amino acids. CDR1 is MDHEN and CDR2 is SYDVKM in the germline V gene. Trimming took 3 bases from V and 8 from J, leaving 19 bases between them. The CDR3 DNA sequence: TGTGCCAGCAGTTTTCGGGGGATCTCGGGAGGCGAAGCTTTCTTT. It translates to CASSFRGISGGEAFF.

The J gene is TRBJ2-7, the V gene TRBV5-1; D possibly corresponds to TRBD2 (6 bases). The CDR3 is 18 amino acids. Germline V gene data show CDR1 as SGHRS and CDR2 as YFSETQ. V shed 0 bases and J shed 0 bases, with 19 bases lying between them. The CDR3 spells CASSLVPSENAYSYEQYF. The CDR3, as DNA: TGCGCCAGCAGCTTGGTGCCTAGCGAGAACGCCTACTCCTACGAGCAGTACTTC.

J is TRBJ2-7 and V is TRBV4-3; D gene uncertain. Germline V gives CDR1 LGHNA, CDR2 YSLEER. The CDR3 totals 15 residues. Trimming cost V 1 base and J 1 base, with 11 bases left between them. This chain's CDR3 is CASSQAPTRSYEQYF. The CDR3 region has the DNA TGCGCCAGCAGCCAAGCCCCGACAAGGTCCTACGAGCAGTACTTC.

The CDR3: CASSPTSGIGEGTDTQYF. CDR3 nucleotide sequence: TGTGCCAGCAGCCCTACTAGCGGGATAGGGGAAGGCACAGATACGCAGTATTTT. The gene calls are TRBV4-2 and TRBJ2-3, with 10 bases lining up with TRBD2. CDR3 length: 18 amino acids. The V segment lost 4 bases and the J segment 1 base; nucleotides outside the gene matches: 11. Germline loops: CDR1 LGHNA, CDR2 YNFKEQ.

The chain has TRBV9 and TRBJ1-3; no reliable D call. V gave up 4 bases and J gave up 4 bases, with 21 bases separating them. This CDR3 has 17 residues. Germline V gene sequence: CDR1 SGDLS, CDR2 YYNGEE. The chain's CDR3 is CASSPTPFGRAGNTIYF. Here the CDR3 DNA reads TGTGCCAGCAGCCCCACCCCTTTTGGTAGAGCGGGAAACACCATATATTTT.

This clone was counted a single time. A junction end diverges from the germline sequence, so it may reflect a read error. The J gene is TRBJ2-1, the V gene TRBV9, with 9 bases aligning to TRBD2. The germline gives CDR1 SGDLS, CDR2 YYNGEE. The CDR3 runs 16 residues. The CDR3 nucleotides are TGTGCCAGCAGCGTAGGAAGGCGGGAGGGCTACTATGAGCAGTTCTTC. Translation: CASSVGRREGYYEQFF. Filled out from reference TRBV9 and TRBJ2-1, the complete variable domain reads DSGVTQTPKHLITATGQRVTLRCSPRSGDLSVYWYQQSLDQGLQFLIQYYNGEERAKGNILERFSAQQFPDLHSELNLSSLELGDSALYFCASSVGRREGYYEQFFGPGTRLTVL.

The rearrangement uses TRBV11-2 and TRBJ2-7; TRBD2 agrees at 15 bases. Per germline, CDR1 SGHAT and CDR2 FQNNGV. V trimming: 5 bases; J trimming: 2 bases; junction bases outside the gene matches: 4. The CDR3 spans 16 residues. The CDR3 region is CASSVRTSGRAYEQYF. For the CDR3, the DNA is TGTGCCAGCAGCGTCCGGACTAGCGGGAGGGCCTACGAGCAGTACTTC.